Listed below are T cell receptor beta chains from one sample, sequenced in a study of radiotherapy plus CTLA-4 blockade in lung cancer. The assay was immunoSEQ multiplex PCR, and TCRdb's table has in-frame clones only and misses some. The table has 100,000 or so clones, about 83% seen once. This specimen consisted of peripheral blood, obtained from a patient treated with radiotherapy plus ipilimumab. These receptors all come from a human donor with non-small cell lung cancer that progressed on radiotherapy plus ipilimumab. Both conserved end residues are part of each CDR3. A D gene is named only where the DNA matches it firmly. Only some rows state a clone size, as once, few, many or a class for expanded clones.

size,D,V,length,J,CDR3,DNA
once,.,TRBV5-1,14,TRBJ1-4,CASSQQGFNEKLFF,TGCGCCAGCAGCCAACAGGGATTTAATGAAAAACTGTTTTTT
.,.,TRBV27,16,TRBJ2-3,CASSPEWGGRGDTQYF,TGTGCCAGCAGTCCGGAGTGGGGGGGGCGGGGGGATACGCAGTATTTT
.,TRBD1,TRBV30,13,TRBJ2-1,CAWSRWTGPEQFF,TGTGCCTGGAGCCGCTGGACAGGGCCGGAGCAGTTCTTC
.,.,TRBV5-4,16,TRBJ2-2,CASIPMGEANTGELFF,TGTGCCAGCATCCCGATGGGGGAGGCCAACACCGGGGAGCTGTTTTTT
.,.,TRBV7-2,14,TRBJ2-5,CASSSSAHFETQYF,TGTGCCAGCAGCTCCAGCGCCCACTTCGAGACCCAGTACTTC
.,.,TRBV4-3,13,TRBJ2-2,CASSPRGTGELFF,TGCGCCAGCAGCCCCCGAGGGACCGGGGAGCTGTTTTTT
.,TRBD1,TRBV4-1,15,TRBJ1-5,CASSQAGQGRQPQHF,TGCGCCAGCAGCCAAGCGGGACAGGGAAGGCAGCCCCAGCATTTT
.,.,TRBV21-1,16,TRBJ1-2,CATFKRGYRAAYGYTF,TGTGCCACCTTCAAGCGCGGTTACAGGGCCGCCTATGGCTACACCTTC
.,.,TRBV5-1,13,TRBJ2-3,CASSLRGADTQYF,TGCGCCAGCAGCTTGAGGGGGGCCGATACGCAGTATTTT
few,TRBD2,TRBV30,20,TRBJ2-2,CAWSSQLAGGHITNTGELFF,TGTGCCTGGAGTTCCCAACTAGCGGGGGGCCACATTACGAACACCGGGGAGCTGTTTTTT
.,.,TRBV29-1,12,TRBJ2-7,CSVEAPNVEQYF,TGCAGCGTAGAGGCCCCTAACGTCGAGCAGTACTTC
.,.,TRBV6-5,14,TRBJ1-5,CASSSSGSNQPQHF,TGTGCCAGCAGCTCCTCGGGGAGCAATCAGCCCCAGCATTTT
.,.,TRBV14,15,TRBJ1-2,CASSQGLATLYGYTF,TGTGCCAGCAGCCAAGGGTTAGCGACCCTTTATGGCTACACCTTC
.,TRBD1,TRBV7-8,16,TRBJ1-6,CATFGQGVTTSSPLHF,TGTGCTACTTTCGGGCAGGGGGTTACAACAAGCTCACCCCTCCACTTT
.,.,TRBV11-2,15,TRBJ1-6,CASSLDQSYNSPLHF,TGTGCCAGCAGCTTAGATCAGTCCTATAATTCACCCCTCCACTTT
.,.,TRBV7-8,13,TRBJ2-7,CASSLGGVYEQYF,TGTGCCAGCAGCTTAGGGGGAGTCTACGAGCAGTACTTC
.,.,TRBV6-5,14,TRBJ2-7,CASSGALSTYEQYF,TGTGCCAGCAGTGGGGCACTGAGCACGTACGAGCAGTACTTC
.,.,TRBV27,13,TRBJ1-2,CASSFGGNYGYTF,TGTGCCAGCAGTTTCGGGGGGAACTATGGCTACACCTTC
.,.,TRBV28,16,TRBJ1-5,CASSLPPWDSNQPQHF,TGTGCCAGCAGTTTGCCCCCTTGGGATAGCAATCAGCCCCAGCATTTT
.,TRBD2,TRBV6-4,14,TRBJ2-1,CASSEQASGTEQFF,TGTGCCAGCAGTGAACAGGCGAGCGGGACTGAGCAGTTCTTC
.,.,TRBV7-2,14,TRBJ1-5,CASSLRRDGQPQHF,TGTGCCAGCAGCTTACGCAGGGATGGCCAGCCCCAGCATTTT
.,TRBD1,TRBV27,15,TRBJ2-7,CASSPWGQGSGEQYF,TGTGCCAGCAGTCCCTGGGGACAGGGGTCGGGCGAGCAGTACTTC
.,.,TRBV7-2,15,TRBJ2-1,CASSLWGSGGNEQFF,TGTGCCAGCAGCTTATGGGGCTCAGGTGGGAATGAGCAGTTCTTC
.,.,TRBV19,14,TRBJ1-1,CASSIGHRNTEAFF,TGTGCCAGTAGTATCGGGCACAGGAACACTGAAGCTTTCTTT
.,TRBD2,TRBV9,15,TRBJ2-1,CASTPTGGSYNEQFF,TGTGCCAGCACCCCGACGGGGGGCTCCTACAATGAGCAGTTCTTC
.,TRBD1,TRBV30,14,TRBJ1-5,CAWSVGTVNQPQHF,TGTGCCTGGAGTGTTGGGACAGTCAATCAGCCCCAGCATTTT
.,.,TRBV7-2,16,TRBJ2-2,CASSLEVRVVSGELFF,TGTGCCAGCAGCTTAGAGGTGCGGGTGGTATCCGGGGAGCTGTTTTTT
.,TRBD2,TRBV4-2,21,TRBJ2-6,CASSQEGLAGGRRSGANVLTF,TGTGCCAGCAGCCAAGAAGGACTAGCGGGGGGGCGGCGCTCTGGGGCCAACGTCCTGACTTTC
.,TRBD1,TRBV19,15,TRBJ1-3,CASSTGQGTGNTIYF,TGTGCCAGTAGTACTGGACAGGGGACTGGAAACACCATATATTTT
.,TRBD2,TRBV19,16,TRBJ2-7,CASSSWASSGRGEQYF,TGTGCCAGTAGTTCATGGGCCTCTAGCGGGAGAGGCGAGCAGTACTTC
.,TRBD2,TRBV4-3,21,TRBJ2-3,CASSQGKIGLAGGRGTDTQYF,TGCGCCAGCAGCCAGGGCAAGATCGGACTAGCGGGGGGGCGGGGCACAGATACGCAGTATTTT
.,.,TRBV21-1,17,TRBJ2-7,CASSKVHRPVRSYEQYF,TGTGCCAGCAGCAAAGTTCACAGGCCCGTACGCTCCTACGAGCAGTACTTC
once,TRBD1,TRBV6-6,15,TRBJ2-7,CASSYPSTGAYEQYF,TGTGCCAGCAGTTACCCCTCCACAGGGGCTTACGAGCAGTACTTC
.,.,TRBV6-1,13,TRBJ1-1,CASGPTANTEAFF,TGTGCCAGCGGACCGACAGCCAACACTGAAGCTTTCTTT
.,.,TRBV6-1,15,TRBJ1-3,CASSVTVVTGNTIYF,TGTGCCAGCAGTGTAACGGTGGTGACAGGAAACACCATATATTTT
medium-sized,.,TRBV14,13,TRBJ2-1,CASSQGNRGEQFF,TGTGCCAGCAGCCAAGGGAATAGGGGCGAGCAGTTCTTC
once,.,TRBV18,13,TRBJ1-2,CASSPVNDYGYTF,TGTGCCAGCTCACCAGTGAATGACTATGGCTACACCTTC
.,.,TRBV5-1,15,TRBJ1-4,CASSYGQTSNEKLFF,TGCGCCAGCAGCTACGGACAGACCTCTAATGAAAAACTGTTTTTT
.,.,TRBV7-9,12,TRBJ2-5,CASSRISETQYF,TGTGCCAGCAGCCGCATCTCGGAGACCCAGTACTTC
.,.,TRBV6-6,15,TRBJ1-4,CASSYSGGADEKLFF,TGTGCCAGCAGTTACTCGGGGGGCGCGGATGAAAAACTGTTTTTT
.,TRBD2,TRBV18,14,TRBJ2-1,CASSPTGTSGEQFF,TGTGCCAGCTCACCAACCGGGACTAGCGGTGAGCAGTTCTTC
.,.,TRBV5-1,13,TRBJ1-2,CASSLATGNGYTF,TGCGCCAGCAGCTTGGCAACAGGGAACGGCTACACCTTC
once,TRBD1,TRBV5-5,16,TRBJ1-2,CASSLVATGVSGGYTF,TGTGCCAGCAGCTTGGTTGCGACAGGGGTTAGCGGTGGCTACACCTTC
.,.,TRBV4-3,15,TRBJ1-6,CASSQGGQGGEPLHF,TGCGCCAGCAGCCAGGGGGGTCAGGGAGGGGAACCCCTCCACTTT
.,.,TRBV28,15,TRBJ2-1,CASSFYPSSYNEQFF,TGTGCCAGCAGTTTTTACCCGTCCAGCTACAATGAGCAGTTCTTC